The 8 T cell receptor beta chains below come from one sample, sequenced in a study of T cell repertoires in aging, cancer and after chemotherapy. TCR beta rearrangements were amplified from peripheral blood genomic DNA. Rearranged V-D-J TRB sequences were amplified with a mixed TRB-A/B primer pool. TCRdb called the multiplex PCR reads again in MiXCR, with one record for every CDR3 protein. The data contain several thousand distinct CDR3 sequences, 25% to 35% of them seen just once; the ten biggest clones take up about 45%. Sequenced input: blood. The receptors derive from a human donor in good health.

This clonotype was picked up a small number of times. The chain recombines TRBV6-4 with TRBJ2-3; a possible D gene is TRBD2 (5 bases). CDR1 is MRHNA and CDR2 is SNTAGT in the germline V gene. Trimming pared 7 bases from V and 6 bases from J, leaving 23 bases between. The CDR3 sequence is 16 residues long. The CDR3 coding sequence is TGTGCCAGCATAAAGGGAGAGTCTAGATCCTCTGATACGCAGTATTTT. Its protein product is CASIKGESRSSDTQYF.

The chain links TRBV7-6 to TRBJ2-1, with D perhaps TRBD2 (5 bases). The V gene lost 1 base and the J gene lost 10 bases, with 17 bases spanning the gap. There are 15 residues in the CDR3. The germline CDR1 and CDR2 sequences are SGHVS and FNYEAQ. The CDR3 DNA is TGTGCCAGCAGCTTAGGGAGGAGGTCCTCGGGGGAGCAGTTCTTC. Translating gives CASSLGRRSSGEQFF.

On this clonotype: Being one base from a much bigger clone, this may be a read error. The J gene is TRBJ2-1, the V gene TRBV7-9; D unclear. The V and J ends lost 5 bases and 8 bases respectively, with 7 bases between them. This CDR3 has 11 amino acids. Germline V gene data show CDR1 as SEHNR and CDR2 as FQNEAQ (reference sequence). CDR3 sequence reads: CASSANHEQFF. The CDR3 coding sequence is TGTGCCAGCAGCGCCAATCATGAGCAGTTCTTC.

A few counts support this clonotype. The chain uses TRBV24-1 and TRBJ2-2, with 9 bases that match TRBD2. Trimming cost V 3 bases and J 5 bases; bases outside gene matches: 12. Looked up from germline, CDR1 is KGHDR and CDR2 is SFDVKD. The CDR3 contains 18 residues. The CDR3 is CATSDPTVEAGGTGELFF. The CDR3 coding sequence is TGTGCCACCAGTGATCCGACGGTAGAAGCGGGAGGTACCGGGGAGCTGTTTTTT.

This chain uses TRBV6-1 with TRBJ2-1; tentatively, D is TRBD1 (6 bases). The germline V gene has CDR1 MNHNS and CDR2 SASEGT. Between the trimmed V and J ends, which lost 2 bases and 0 bases, there was a span of 8 bases. The CDR3 is made up of 15 amino acids. The CDR3 loop is CASSELGGSYNEQFF. The CDR3 nucleotides read TGTGCCAGCAGTGAATTAGGGGGCTCCTACAATGAGCAGTTCTTC.

Sample share makes this clonotype medium-sized. CDR3 region: CASSYFPGTGSYNEQFF. The CDR3 DNA is TGTGCCAGCAGTTACTTTCCAGGGACAGGTTCCTACAATGAGCAGTTCTTC. V is TRBV6-6 and J is TRBJ2-1, with 8 bases lining up with TRBD1. This CDR3 is 17 amino acids long. In germline, CDR1 is MNHNY, CDR2 SVGAGI (reference sequence). Losses at the gene ends were 1 base for V and 1 base for J; bases not matched to a gene: 6.

CDR3 amino acids: CASTLTVFNSPLHF. The CDR3 coding sequence is TGTGCCAGCACTCTGACAGTTTTTAATTCACCCCTCCACTTT. The V and J genes are TRBV12-3 or TRBV12-4 and TRBJ1-6; perhaps TRBD1 as D (5 bases). This CDR3 has 14 amino acids. V dropped 7 bases and J dropped 6 bases, with 13 bases sitting between them.

This clonotype was seen only a few times. The V call is TRBV7-2, the J call TRBJ2-7; 7 nucleotides line up with TRBD2. The CDR3 has 15 amino acids. The J segment lost 0 bases and the V segment lost 5 bases, leaving 7 bases of the junction unmatched. The V gene's germline CDR1 is SGHTA and CDR2 FQGNSA. The CDR3 sequence: CASSKGTTLSYEQYF. In DNA, the CDR3 is TGTGCCAGCAGCAAAGGGACTACCCTCTCCTACGAGCAGTACTTC.